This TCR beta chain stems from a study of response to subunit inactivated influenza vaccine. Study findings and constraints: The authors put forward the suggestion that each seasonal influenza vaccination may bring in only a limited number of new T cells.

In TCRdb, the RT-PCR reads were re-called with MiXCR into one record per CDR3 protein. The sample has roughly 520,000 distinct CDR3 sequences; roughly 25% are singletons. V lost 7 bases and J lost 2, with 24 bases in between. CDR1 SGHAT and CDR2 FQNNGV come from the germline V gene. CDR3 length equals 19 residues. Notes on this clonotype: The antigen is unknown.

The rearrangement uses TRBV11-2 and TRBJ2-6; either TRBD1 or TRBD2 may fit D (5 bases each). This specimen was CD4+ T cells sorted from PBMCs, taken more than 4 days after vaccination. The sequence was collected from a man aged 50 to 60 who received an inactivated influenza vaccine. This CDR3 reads CASTPVRGPYRAGANVLTF. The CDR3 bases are TGTGCCAGCACTCCCGTCCGGGGACCATATCGGGCTGGGGCCAACGTCCTGACTTTC.